The 18 T cell receptor beta chains given below trace back to one sample, sequenced in a study of CD8+ T cells in alopecia areata. TCR sequencing used cDNA made by reverse transcription of extracted RNA. Generated by immunoSEQ multiplex PCR, the TCRdb table keeps only in-frame clones and is missing some. Of about 210,000 clones detected, 64% appear once; the ten largest clones hold 4.2%. Noted treatment: oral pan-JAK inhibitor, 5-10 mg twice daily. The sample in question was CD4+ T cells sorted from blood, obtained at week 4, from a patient treated with tofacitinib. All receptors derive from a human donor with alopecia areata.

This clone has just a few counts. The rearrangement links TRBV11-2 to TRBJ2-7; D uncertain. The V gene lost 2 bases and the J gene lost 3 bases, with 2 bases spanning the gap. This CDR3 is built from 11 residues. Germline lookup yields CDR1 SGHAT and CDR2 FQNNGV. The CDR3 nucleotides read TGTGCCAGCAGCTTATACTACGAGCAGTACTTC. Encoded protein: CASSLYYEQYF.

The chain carries TRBV27 and TRBJ1-2, with 7 bases matching TRBD1. V dropped 5 bases and J dropped 4; count of bases not matched to a gene: 10. The germline V gene encodes CDR1 MNHEY and CDR2 SMNVEV (reference sequence). CDR3 size: 15 residues. CDR3 bases: TGTGCCAGCAGTCTCGGAGTTAGACAGGGCTATGGCTACACCTTC. Encoded protein: CASSLGVRQGYGYTF.

The rearrangement uses TRBV29-1 and TRBJ2-7, with D unresolved. Germline lookup yields CDR1 SQVTM and CDR2 ANQGSEA. The CDR3 covers 11 residues. Trimming shortened V by 7 bases and J by 7 bases, and 14 bases separated the two germline ends. Written as DNA, the CDR3 is TGCAGCGGGCAACAAGTCGGAGAGCAGTACTTC. Translating it yields CSGQQVGEQYF.

This clone was found a few times. The genes are TRBV7-2 and TRBJ2-7, with 8 nucleotides matching TRBD1. Germline V gives CDR1 SGHTA, CDR2 FQGNSA. Trimming cost V 8 bases and J 4 bases; bases outside gene matches: 4. The CDR3 is 12 residues long. CDR3 protein: CASGRTGYEQYF. The CDR3 DNA is TGTGCCAGCGGAAGGACAGGGTACGAGCAGTACTTC.

This clone was observed a handful of times. J is TRBJ2-6 and V is TRBV27; D is undetermined. V was trimmed by 7 bases and J by 3 bases, leaving 7 bases between them. This CDR3 has 13 residues. The germline gives CDR1 MNHEY, CDR2 SMNVEV (reference sequence). The CDR3 is CASTSFGANVLTF. The CDR3 DNA sequence: TGTGCCAGCACCTCCTTTGGGGCCAACGTCCTGACTTTC.

The chain carries TRBV5-6 and TRBJ2-7; D perhaps matches TRBD2 (5 bases). Germline CDR1 SGHDT, CDR2 YYEEEE. Trimming cost V 6 bases and J 5 bases, with 21 bases left between them. This CDR3 region has 15 residues. DNA of the CDR3: TGTGCCAGCACCCGGTTCGATGGGAGTCTCGACGAGCAGTACTTC. This codes for CASTRFDGSLDEQYF.

V usage is TRBV2 and J usage is TRBJ1-1; D remains ambiguous. This CDR3 has 14 amino acids. From germline, CDR1 is SNHLY and CDR2 FYNNEI. The ends were cut back, 7 bases at V and 1 base at J, with 13 bases in the middle. The CDR3 DNA is TGTGCCAGCACCCTCTTTTTGACGAACACTGAAGCTTTCTTT. It yields the protein CASTLFLTNTEAFF.

The chain combines TRBV30 with TRBJ2-5; D uncertain. Trimming pared 0 bases from V and 5 bases from J, leaving 10 bases between. Per the germline V gene, CDR1 is GTSNPN and CDR2 is SVGIG (reference sequence). This CDR3 has 13 residues. The DNA of the CDR3 is TGTGCCTGGAGTGTAACCTCCGCGGAGACCCAGTACTTC. It yields the protein CAWSVTSAETQYF. The complete variable domain, with remaining parts taken from reference TRBV30 and TRBJ2-5, reads SQTIHQWPATLVQPVGSPLSLECTVEGTSNPNLYWYRQAAGRGLQLLFYSVGIGQISSEVPQNLSASRPQDRQFILSSKKLLLSDSGFYLCAWSVTSAETQYFGPGTRLLVL.

In the case of this clone: This same CDR3 is encoded by further DNA sequences in the sample. The J gene is TRBJ1-5, the V gene TRBV30; TRBD1 is a possible D gene (5 bases). The germline V and J ends were trimmed by 0 bases and 1 base, with 7 bases remaining between them. CDR1 is GTSNPN, CDR2 SVGIG, per germline (reference sequence). The CDR3 has 14 amino acids. CDR3 region: CAWSVGGSNQPQHF. Here the CDR3 DNA reads TGTGCCTGGAGTGTGGGGGGGAGCAATCAGCCCCAGCATTTT.

This chain uses TRBV2 with TRBJ1-2, with D possibly being TRBD1 (6 bases). The germline gives CDR1 SNHLY, CDR2 FYNNEI. The CDR3 runs 14 residues. Trimming pared 8 bases from V and 4 bases from J, leaving 17 bases between. The CDR3 DNA reads TGTGCCAGCCTTGAAGGGGGAGGGTTCTATGGCTACACCTTC. The encoded protein is CASLEGGGFYGYTF.

This chain connects TRBV7-9 to TRBJ2-3; TRBD1 might be the D (5 bases). V lost 4 bases, J lost 3 bases, and 8 bases lay in between. The CDR3 consists of 13 residues. Germline CDR1 and CDR2: SEHNR and FQNEAQ (reference sequence). The CDR3 loop is CASSSQGTDTQYF. DNA of the CDR3: TGTGCCAGCAGCTCCCAGGGAACAGATACGCAGTATTTT.

J is TRBJ1-5 and V is TRBV5-1; TRBD1 matches at 9 bases. V shed 4 bases, J shed 6 bases, and the junction held 8 bases outside the gene matches. The CDR3 loop spans 15 amino acids. Germline CDR1 and CDR2: SGHRS and YFSETQ. The CDR3 DNA reads as TGCGCCAGCAGCCTGGGCGGGACAGGGAGTCAGCCCCAGCATTTT. Residues: CASSLGGTGSQPQHF.

This clone was counted a few times. The CDR3 coding sequence is TGCGCCAGCAGCCAAGGCCAGCGGGGGAACACCGGGGAGCTGTTTTTT. It encodes CASSQGQRGNTGELFF. This sequence joins TRBV4-3 and TRBJ2-2, with 7 bases identical to TRBD2. The CDR3 consists of 16 residues. Trimming took 1 base from V and 1 from J; bases not matched to a gene: 3. Germline CDR1 LGHNA, CDR2 YSLEER.

This chain connects TRBV4-3 to TRBJ1-2; 7 positions agree with TRBD1. This CDR3 region has 14 residues. With V trimmed by 3 bases and J by 6 bases, 7 bases remained unmatched. Germline loops: CDR1 LGHNA, CDR2 YSLEER. The CDR3 DNA is TGCGCCAGCAGCCACGGAGACAGGGAGGATGGCTACACCTTC. This gives the protein CASSHGDREDGYTF.

V usage is TRBV7-2 and J usage is TRBJ1-5; TRBD1 matches at 7 bases. Germline-derived CDR1 and CDR2 are SGHTA and FQGNSA. The CDR3 is 14 amino acids. Germline trimming cut 4 bases from V and 5 bases from J; bases unmatched to any gene: 5. DNA for the CDR3: TGTGCCAGCAGCTCGGGACAGAGGGATCAGCCCCAGCATTTT. Its protein product is CASSSGQRDQPQHF.

The V gene is TRBV29-1, the J gene TRBJ2-2; 12 bases are a match to TRBD2. V trimming: 6 bases; J trimming: 4 bases; junction bases outside the gene matches: 6. CDR1 SQVTM and CDR2 ANQGSEA come from the germline V gene. The CDR3 has 15 amino acids. The CDR3 protein is CSVATSGGSTGELFF. The CDR3 DNA follows: TGCAGCGTCGCGACTAGCGGGGGCTCCACCGGGGAGCTGTTTTTT.

The CDR3 nucleotides are TGCGCCAGCAGCCCCGGGGGTGGGAACATTCAGTACTTC. It encodes CASSPGGGNIQYF. The rearrangement joins TRBV5-1 to TRBJ2-4, with D possibly matching TRBD2 (6 bases). Looked up from germline, CDR1 is SGHRS and CDR2 is YFSETQ. Trimming shortened V by 4 bases and J by 7 bases, and 12 bases separated the two germline ends. This CDR3 is 13 amino acids long.

This clone was recorded once. CDR3 nucleotide sequence: TGTGCCAGCAGCTTGCCCCAGACACGGACGGGCTCCTATAATTCACCCCTCCACTTT. Translation: CASSLPQTRTGSYNSPLHF. The chain recombines TRBV5-6 with TRBJ1-6; D gene uncertain. CDR3 length: 19 residues. In germline, CDR1 is SGHDT, CDR2 YYEEEE. The germline V and J ends were trimmed by 1 base and 0 bases, with 17 bases remaining between them.